The clone carrying this T cell receptor beta chain has a count of ten or more. Its target is unknown. The junction had 3 bases not matched to a gene; V was cut back by 6 bases and J by 2 bases. CDR1 MNHNY and CDR2 SVGAGI come from the germline V gene (reference sequence). The CDR3 length is 15 residues. Using a J-beta primer mix together with a sample-barcoded 5' primer, a second PCR was run for roughly 6 to 12 cycles. TCRdb fed the 5' RACE reads into MiXCR, producing one record per CDR3 protein. The sample has about 1.1 million distinct CDR3 sequences; roughly two fifths are singletons. This entry is derived from a study of blood T cells in healthy people across ages. Turning to the study itself: Researchers report that template switching captured about one barcoded beta molecule per two T cells.

Whole-study findings and limits: Observed TCR beta diversity per million T cells went down as age went up. This fall followed a roughly linear course with age. For the donors, CMV status was unknown and possibly confounded expanded clonotype changes.

The origin of this receptor is a man younger than 35 in good health. Source material: blood. The rearrangement links TRBV6-6 to TRBJ1-5; 11 bases align to TRBD1. Here the CDR3 reads CASSLGQGGNQPQHF. CDR3 nucleotide sequence: TGTGCCAGCAGCTTGGGACAGGGGGGCAATCAGCCCCAGCATTTT.